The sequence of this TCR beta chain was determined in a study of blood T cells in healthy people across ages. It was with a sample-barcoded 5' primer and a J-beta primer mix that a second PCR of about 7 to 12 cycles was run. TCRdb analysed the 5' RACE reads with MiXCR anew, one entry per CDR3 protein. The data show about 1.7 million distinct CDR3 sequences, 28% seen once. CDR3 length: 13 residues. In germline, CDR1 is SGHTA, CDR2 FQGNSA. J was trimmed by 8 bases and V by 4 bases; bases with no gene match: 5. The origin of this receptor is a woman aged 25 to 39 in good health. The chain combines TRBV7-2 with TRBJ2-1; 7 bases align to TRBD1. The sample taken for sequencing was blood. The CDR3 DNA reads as TGTGCCAGCAGCTCGACAGGGATCGATGAGCAGTTCTTC. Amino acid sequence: CASSSTGIDEQFF.